This T cell receptor (beta chain) was recorded in a study of CD8 T cells in Susac syndrome. It was with random hexamers that about 0.45 to 1 ug RNA was reverse transcribed. The amplification used immunoSEQ multiplex PCR on TCR beta CDR3; it spanned 54 Vbeta and 13 Jbeta. Each CDR3 protein gets one entry after TCRdb re-called the immunoSEQ multiplex PCR reads with MiXCR. This sample has more than 150,000 distinct CDR3 sequences, with about 92% found just once. The sequence came from a human donor in good health. What was sequenced was CD4+ T cells from PBMCs.

The CDR3 bases are TGTGCCAGCAGTGGTGGGAGGGTGAGGAATGAGCAGTTCTTC. As protein: CASSGGRVRNEQFF. The chain has TRBV6-1 and TRBJ2-1; 7 nucleotides agree with TRBD2. This CDR3 spans 14 amino acids. V shed 4 bases and J 7 bases; nucleotides not matched to a gene: 7. Germline V gene data show CDR1 as MNHNS and CDR2 as SASEGT.